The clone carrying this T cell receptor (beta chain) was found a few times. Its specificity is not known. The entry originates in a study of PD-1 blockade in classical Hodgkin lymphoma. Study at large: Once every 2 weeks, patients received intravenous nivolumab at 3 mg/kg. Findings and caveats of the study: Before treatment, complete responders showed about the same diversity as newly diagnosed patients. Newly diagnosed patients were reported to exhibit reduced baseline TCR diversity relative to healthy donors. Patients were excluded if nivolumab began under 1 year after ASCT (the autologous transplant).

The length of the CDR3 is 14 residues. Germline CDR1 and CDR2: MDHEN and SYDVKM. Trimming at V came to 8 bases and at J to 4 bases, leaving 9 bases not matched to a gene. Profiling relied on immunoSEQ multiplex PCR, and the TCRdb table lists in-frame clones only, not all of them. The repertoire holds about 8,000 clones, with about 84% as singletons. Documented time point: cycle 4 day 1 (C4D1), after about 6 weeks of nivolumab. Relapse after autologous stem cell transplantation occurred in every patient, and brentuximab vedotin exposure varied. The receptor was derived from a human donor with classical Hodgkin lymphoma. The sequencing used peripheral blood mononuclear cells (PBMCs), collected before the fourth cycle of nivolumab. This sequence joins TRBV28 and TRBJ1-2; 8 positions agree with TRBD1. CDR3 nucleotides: TGTGCCAGCGGGATCCAGGGGGCCTCCTATGGCTACACCTTC. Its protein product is CASGIQGASYGYTF.